These 20 T cell receptor beta chains were sequenced from one sample in a study of early T cells in non-severe SARS-CoV-2 infection. TCRdb re-derived calls from the 5' RACE reads in MiXCR, one entry per CDR3 protein. The table shows about 55,000 distinct CDR3 sequences, with roughly 8% occurring only once. Input material: whole blood. These receptors originate from an adult who was a healthcare worker with PCR-confirmed SARS-CoV-2 infection or an uninfected control (not recorded which).

The rearrangement links TRBV9 to TRBJ2-7; 10 bases line up with TRBD2. The length of the CDR3 is 15 residues. J gave up 0 bases and V 3 bases, and 3 bases lay outside the gene matches. CDR1 and CDR2 from the germline V gene are SGDLS and YYNGEE. CDR3 coding DNA: TGTGCCAGCAGCGGGGGACTAGCGAACTCCTACGAGCAGTACGTC. Translating it yields CASSGGLANSYEQYV.

The chain has TRBV10-3 and TRBJ2-1; 8 bases align to TRBD1. V shed 4 bases, J shed 9 bases, and the junction held 11 bases outside the gene matches. From germline, CDR1 is ENHRY and CDR2 SYGVKD. This CDR3 contains 15 residues. CDR3: CAISGQGASDGEQFF. Written as DNA, the CDR3 is TGTGCCATCAGTGGGCAGGGGGCTAGCGACGGTGAGCAGTTCTTC.

This clonotype has just a few counts. The chain employs TRBV2 and TRBJ2-1, with 8 bases identical to TRBD1. CDR3 length: 15 amino acids. The V gene end was trimmed by 8 bases and the J gene end by 2 bases; junction bases not matched to a gene: 8. Germline V gene data show CDR1 as SNHLY and CDR2 as FYNNEI. CDR3 in DNA: TGTGCCAGCGGACGAACAGGGGGAACCTACAATGAGCAGTTCTTC. Protein: CASGRTGGTYNEQFF.

This chain uses TRBV9 with TRBJ2-2; D unclear. The ends were cut back, 0 bases at V and 4 bases at J, with 10 bases in the middle. Germline CDR1 and CDR2: SGDLS and YYNGEE. The CDR3 runs 15 residues. The CDR3 DNA reads TGTGCCAGCAGCGTAGAGGAAAGGGCCACCGGGGAGCTGTTTTTT. It codes for CASSVEERATGELFF.

In this sample, this clonotype turned up many times. The chain is built from TRBV12-3 or TRBV12-4 and TRBJ2-7; 7 bases are a match to TRBD1. The CDR3 is made up of 16 amino acids. The trim removed 3 bases at V and 2 bases at J, leaving 10 bases unmatched. The CDR3 here is CASSFEGGGRPYEQYF. The CDR3 coding sequence is TGTGCCAGCAGTTTTGAAGGGGGCGGCCGTCCCTACGAGCAGTACTTC.

This clonotype has more than one count but fewer than ten. The J gene is TRBJ1-1, the V gene TRBV2; D is unresolved. This CDR3 is 11 amino acids long. Germline-derived CDR1 and CDR2 are SNHLY and FYNNEI. V shed 7 bases and J shed 3 bases, with 6 bases lying between them. CDR3 coding DNA: TGTGCCAGCACCCGGGACACTGAAGCTTTCTTT. Translated: CASTRDTEAFF.

In this sample, this clonotype turned up a few times. The chain couples TRBV4-2 to TRBJ2-7, with D maybe TRBD2 (6 bases). Germline lookup yields CDR1 LGHNA and CDR2 YNFKEQ. V was trimmed by 0 bases and J by 3 bases, leaving 12 bases between them. The CDR3 covers 15 residues. CDR3 sequence: CASSQDAGSVYEQYF. In DNA, the CDR3 is TGTGCCAGCAGCCAAGATGCGGGGAGCGTCTACGAGCAGTACTTC.

In this sample, this clonotype turned up many times. This sequence joins TRBV7-8 and TRBJ1-3, with unresolved D. V shed 5 bases and J shed 0 bases, with 8 bases lying between them. Germline V lookup: CDR1 SGHVS, CDR2 FQNEAQ. This CDR3 is 14 amino acids long. The chain's CDR3 is CASSQTLSGNTIYF. The CDR3 DNA sequence: TGTGCCAGCAGCCAGACCCTCTCTGGAAACACCATATATTTT.

CDR3 amino acids: CATTNWKLGAKNIQYF. The CDR3 nucleotides read TGTGCCACCACGAACTGGAAATTGGGGGCCAAAAACATTCAGTACTTC. The V call is TRBV10-3, the J call TRBJ2-4; D is unresolved. CDR3 size: 16 residues. Germline CDR1 reads ENHRY; CDR2 reads SYGVKD. Trimming removed 10 bases from V and 1 base from J, with 20 bases in between.

This clonotype has ten or more counts. V is TRBV5-4 and J is TRBJ2-7; a possible D gene is TRBD2 (5 bases). Germline lookup yields CDR1 SGHNT and CDR2 YYREEE (reference sequence). V lost 3 bases and J 3 bases, leaving 10 bases between the germline ends. The CDR3 extends over 13 amino acids. The CDR3 region has the DNA TGTGCCAGCAGCTATTGGGGAGACTACGAGCAGTACTTC. This gives the protein CASSYWGDYEQYF.

This clonotype was picked up many times. This chain uses TRBV6-1 with TRBJ2-4; D is unclear. V shed 3 bases and J shed 1 base, with 13 bases lying between them. Per the germline V gene, CDR1 is MNHNS and CDR2 is SASEGT. The CDR3 length is 16 residues. DNA for the CDR3: TGTGCCAGCAGTGATTCTAGTGTTGCTGCCAAAAACATTCAGTACTTC. This gives the protein CASSDSSVAAKNIQYF.

In its sample, this clonotype was seen a few times. V and J are TRBV4-1 and TRBJ2-1; 10 bases map to TRBD2. Germline CDR1 MGHRA, CDR2 YSYEKL. The CDR3 totals 15 residues. The trim removed 0 bases at V and 9 bases at J, leaving 5 bases unmatched. The CDR3 bases are TGCGCCAGCAGCCAAGAGATACTAGCGGGGACTGAGCAGTTCTTC. The encoded protein is CASSQEILAGTEQFF.

This clonotype came up many times. This chain links TRBV3-1 with TRBJ2-7; 7 bases line up with TRBD1. This CDR3 region has 14 residues. The germline V gene has CDR1 LGHDT and CDR2 YNNKEL (reference sequence). V dropped 2 bases and J dropped 7; count of bases not matched to a gene: 8. CDR3 amino acids: CASSQRDRRREQYF. The CDR3 DNA reads TGTGCCAGCAGCCAACGGGACAGACGACGGGAGCAGTACTTC.

This clonotype appeared a few times. One end of the junction varies from germline; a read error may be responsible. This sequence joins TRBV6-1 and TRBJ2-6; D not resolved. CDR3 size: 14 residues. Germline assignment: CDR1 MNHNS and CDR2 SASEGT. This chain's CDR3 is CASKGVTGANVLTF. In DNA, the CDR3 is TGTGCTAGCAAGGGCGTTACGGGGGCCAACGTCCTGACTTTC.

This clonotype was observed many times. V and J are TRBV6-5 and TRBJ2-2; the D is unclear. CDR3 length equals 13 residues. Germline V gene sequence: CDR1 MNHEY, CDR2 SVGAGI. The germline V and J ends were trimmed by 2 bases and 7 bases, with 8 bases remaining between them. CDR3 amino acids: CASSYVARGELFF. CDR3 DNA: TGTGCCAGCAGTTACGTAGCTCGCGGGGAGCTGTTTTTT.

This clonotype appeared a few times. V gene TRBV4-2 combines with J gene TRBJ2-7; D not certain. The CDR3 has 13 amino acids. Between the trimmed V and J ends, which lost 5 bases and 3 bases, there was a span of 11 bases. Germline assignment: CDR1 LGHNA and CDR2 YNFKEQ. CDR3 sequence (DNA): TGTGCCAGCAGCGCACTTGGGTACTACGAGCAGTACTTC. This encodes CASSALGYYEQYF.

This clonotype has more than one count but fewer than ten. The chain is built from TRBV28 and TRBJ1-2; weak D call: TRBD1 (6 bases). CDR3 length: 13 amino acids. V was shortened by 6 bases and J by 0 bases, with 8 bases between the two germline ends. Germline CDR1 MDHEN, CDR2 SYDVKM. CDR3 sequence (DNA): TGTGCCAGCAGCAGGGGACCTAACTATGGCTACACCTTC. This gives the protein CASSRGPNYGYTF.

A few counts support this clonotype. The chain is built from TRBV20-1 and TRBJ2-5; TRBD1 matches at 8 bases. This CDR3 has 12 amino acids. The germline V gene has CDR1 DFQATT and CDR2 SNEGSKA (reference sequence). The J segment lost 3 bases and the V segment lost 5 bases, leaving 2 bases of the junction unmatched. CDR3 loop: CSASTGEETQYF. CDR3 DNA: TGCAGTGCTTCGACAGGGGAAGAGACCCAGTACTTC.

This clonotype came up a few times. The junction shows a germline mismatch at one end, possibly a read error. The gene calls are TRBV27 and TRBJ2-7; the D is unclear. This CDR3 contains 11 residues. CDR1 is MNHEY, CDR2 SMNVEV, per germline (reference sequence). The CDR3 is CASRFSIEQYF. The CDR3 coding sequence is TGTGCCAGCCGTTTCTCTATAGAGCAGTACTTC.

There are a few counts of this clonotype. The chain joins TRBV2 to TRBJ2-6, with 10 bases lining up with TRBD1. The junction had 9 bases not matched to a gene; V was cut back by 4 bases and J by 0 bases. The germline V gene has CDR1 SNHLY and CDR2 FYNNEI. The CDR3 consists of 19 residues. CDR3 region: CASSVPRGQGSSGANVLTF. CDR3 in DNA: TGTGCCAGCAGTGTTCCGCGGGGACAGGGGAGCTCTGGGGCCAACGTCCTGACTTTC. The variable domain in full, completed from reference TRBV2 and TRBJ2-6, reads EPEVTQTPSHQVTQMGQEVILRCVPISNHLYFYWYRQILGQKVEFLVSFYNNEISEKSEIFDDQFSVERPDGSNFTLKIRSTKLEDSAMYFCASSVPRGQGSSGANVLTFGAGSRLTVL.